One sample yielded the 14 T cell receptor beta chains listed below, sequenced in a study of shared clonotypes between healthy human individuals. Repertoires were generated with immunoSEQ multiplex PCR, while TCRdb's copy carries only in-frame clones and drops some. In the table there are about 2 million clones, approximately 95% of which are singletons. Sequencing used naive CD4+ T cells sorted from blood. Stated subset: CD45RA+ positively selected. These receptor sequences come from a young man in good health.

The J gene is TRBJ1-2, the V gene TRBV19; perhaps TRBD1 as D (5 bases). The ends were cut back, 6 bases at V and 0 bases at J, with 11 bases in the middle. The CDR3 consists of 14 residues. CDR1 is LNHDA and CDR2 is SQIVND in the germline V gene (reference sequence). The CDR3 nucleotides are TGTGCCAGTAGGCCGGGACCAGCTAACTATGGCTACACCTTC. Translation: CASRPGPANYGYTF.

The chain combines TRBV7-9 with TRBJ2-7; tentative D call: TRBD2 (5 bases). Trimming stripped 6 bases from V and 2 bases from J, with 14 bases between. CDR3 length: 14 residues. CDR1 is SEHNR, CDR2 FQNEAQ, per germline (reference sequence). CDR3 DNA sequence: TGTGCCAGCAGGCCAAAGAGCGGAACCTACGAGCAGTACTTC. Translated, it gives CASRPKSGTYEQYF.

The CDR3 reads CASSSTQGYEQYF. The CDR3 DNA is TGTGCCAGCAGCTCTACTCAGGGGTACGAGCAGTACTTC. The chain recombines TRBV2 with TRBJ2-7; perhaps TRBD1 as D (6 bases). From germline, CDR1 is SNHLY and CDR2 FYNNEI. The V and J ends lost 6 bases and 4 bases respectively, with 13 bases between them. The CDR3 loop spans 13 amino acids.

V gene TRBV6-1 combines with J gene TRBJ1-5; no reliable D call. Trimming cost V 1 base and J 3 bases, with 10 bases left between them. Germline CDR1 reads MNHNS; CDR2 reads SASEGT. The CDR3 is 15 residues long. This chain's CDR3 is CASSEDRYFNQPQHF. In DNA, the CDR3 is TGTGCCAGCAGTGAAGACAGATACTTCAATCAGCCCCAGCATTTT.

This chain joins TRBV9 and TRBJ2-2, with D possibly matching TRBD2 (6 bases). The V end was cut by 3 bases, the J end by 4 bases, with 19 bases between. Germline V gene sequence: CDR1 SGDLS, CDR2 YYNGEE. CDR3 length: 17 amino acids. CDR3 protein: CASSALSVVGSTGELFF. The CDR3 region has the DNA TGTGCCAGCAGCGCCCTCTCGGTTGTCGGGAGCACCGGGGAGCTGTTTTTT.

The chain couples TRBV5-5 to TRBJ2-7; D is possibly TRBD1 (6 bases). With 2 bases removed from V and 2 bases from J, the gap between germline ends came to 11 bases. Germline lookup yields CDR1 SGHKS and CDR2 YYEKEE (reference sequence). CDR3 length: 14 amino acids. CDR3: CASSFRDRTYEQYF. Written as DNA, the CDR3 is TGTGCCAGCAGCTTCCGAGACAGGACCTACGAGCAGTACTTC.

The CDR3 loop reads CASSQVGVGQPQHF. CDR3 in DNA: TGCGCCAGCAGCCAAGTTGGAGTAGGTCAGCCCCAGCATTTT. This chain connects TRBV4-1 to TRBJ1-5; D ambiguous. The CDR3 spans 14 residues. Germline V CDR1 and CDR2: MGHRA, YSYEKL. With 1 base removed from V and 6 bases from J, the gap between germline ends came to 10 bases.

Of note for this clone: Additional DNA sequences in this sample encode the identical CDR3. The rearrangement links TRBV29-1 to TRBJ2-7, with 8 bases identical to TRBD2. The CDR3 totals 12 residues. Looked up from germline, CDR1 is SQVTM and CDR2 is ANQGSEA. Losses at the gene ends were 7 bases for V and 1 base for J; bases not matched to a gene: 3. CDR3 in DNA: TGCAGCGCCACTAGCGGTTCCTACGAGCAGTACTTC. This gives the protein CSATSGSYEQYF.

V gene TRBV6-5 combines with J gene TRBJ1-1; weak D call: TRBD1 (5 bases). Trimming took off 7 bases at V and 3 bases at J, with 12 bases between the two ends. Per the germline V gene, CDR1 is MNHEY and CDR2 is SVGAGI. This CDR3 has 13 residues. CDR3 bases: TGTGCCAGCAATCGGGGGGGAGACACTGAAGCTTTCTTT. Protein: CASNRGGDTEAFF.

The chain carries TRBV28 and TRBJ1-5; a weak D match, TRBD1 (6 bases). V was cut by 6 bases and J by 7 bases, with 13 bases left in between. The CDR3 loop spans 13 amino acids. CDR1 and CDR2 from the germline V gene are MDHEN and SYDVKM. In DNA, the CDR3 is TGTGCCAGCAGACGTCAGGGGTACCAGCCCCAGCATTTT. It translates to CASRRQGYQPQHF.

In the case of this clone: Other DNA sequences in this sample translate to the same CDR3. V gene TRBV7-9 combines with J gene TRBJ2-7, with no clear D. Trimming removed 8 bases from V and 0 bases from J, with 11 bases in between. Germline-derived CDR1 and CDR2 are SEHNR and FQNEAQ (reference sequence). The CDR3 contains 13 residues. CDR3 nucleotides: TGTGCCAGCTCCCCATCACCCTCCTACGAGCAGTACTTC. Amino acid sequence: CASSPSPSYEQYF. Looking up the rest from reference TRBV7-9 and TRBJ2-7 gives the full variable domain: DTGVSQNPRHKITKRGQNVTFRCDPISEHNRLYWYRQTLGQGPEFLTYFQNEAQLEKSRLLSDRFSAERPKGSFSTLEIQRTEQGDSAMYLCASSPSPSYEQYFGPGTRLTVT.

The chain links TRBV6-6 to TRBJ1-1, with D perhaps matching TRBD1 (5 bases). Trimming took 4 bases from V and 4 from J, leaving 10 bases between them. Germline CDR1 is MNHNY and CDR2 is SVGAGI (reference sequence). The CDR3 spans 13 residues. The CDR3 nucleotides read TGTGCCAGCAGTTTGGGGCAGTCCACTGAAGCTTTCTTT. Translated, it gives CASSLGQSTEAFF.

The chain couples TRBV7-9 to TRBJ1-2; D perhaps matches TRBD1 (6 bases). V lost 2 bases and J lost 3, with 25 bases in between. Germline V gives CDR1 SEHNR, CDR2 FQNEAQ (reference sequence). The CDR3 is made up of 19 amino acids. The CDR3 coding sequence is TGTGCCAGCAGCTTACGAGGTCCCGGGGGCCGGCGGTTGGACTATGGCTACACCTTC. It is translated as CASSLRGPGGRRLDYGYTF.

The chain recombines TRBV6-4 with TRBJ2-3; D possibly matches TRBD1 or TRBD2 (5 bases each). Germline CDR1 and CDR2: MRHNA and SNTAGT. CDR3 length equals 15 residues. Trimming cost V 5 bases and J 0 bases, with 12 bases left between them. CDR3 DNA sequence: TGTGCCAGCAGTCAAAGGTGGGGGAGCACAGATACGCAGTATTTT. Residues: CASSQRWGSTDTQYF.